The T cell receptor beta chain under discussion was sequenced for a study of blood T cell repertoires in COVID-19. Only a few counts were recorded for this clone. As handled by the study authors: From reference gene primer amplification, estimates of nucleated cell counts were derived. The data were produced by immunoSEQ multiplex PCR, yet TCRdb's version contains in-frame clones alone and is incomplete. Clone size and the V and J calls come from that table; the DNA yielded D and trimming. The sample holds fewer than 450,000 clones, approximately 87% seen once. Germline assignment: CDR1 SEHNR and CDR2 FQNEAQ (reference sequence). The CDR3 spans 16 residues. The V and J ends lost 1 base and 4 bases respectively, with 16 bases between them. Seattle researchers signed up patients amid active infection and tracked them longitudinally.

Specimen: peripheral blood. The TCR comes from a woman aged 45 to 65 with COVID-19, enrolled during active disease. This chain connects TRBV7-9 to TRBJ1-1, with D possibly matching TRBD1 (5 bases). The CDR3 nucleotides read TGTGCCAGCAGCTTAGGCGCAGGAGCAGGGATCACTGAAGCTTTCTTT. This encodes CASSLGAGAGITEAFF.